A single sample gave rise to the 13 T cell receptor beta chains below, sequenced in a study of PD-1 blockade in classical Hodgkin lymphoma. The protocol was immunoSEQ multiplex PCR, while the TCRdb copy is restricted to in-frame clones and leaves out a portion. The sample yields tens of thousands of clones, about 93% seen once. Time point reported: newly diagnosed, previously untreated cHL patient sample. Sequenced input: peripheral blood mononuclear cells (PBMCs). These receptors originate from a human donor with classical Hodgkin lymphoma.

This clone turned up a few times. The chain combines TRBV7-2 with TRBJ1-3, with unresolved D. CDR3 length equals 12 residues. Trimming cost V 2 bases and J 8 bases, with 7 bases left between them. The germline CDR1 and CDR2 sequences are SGHTA and FQGNSA. In nucleotides, the CDR3 is TGTGCCAGCAGCTTAAACCGGGACACCATATATTTT. It specifies CASSLNRDTIYF.

The chain is built from TRBV20-1 and TRBJ1-2; D gene ambiguous. This CDR3 has 11 amino acids. Germline lookup yields CDR1 DFQATT and CDR2 SNEGSKA (reference sequence). CDR3 sequence: CSASGNYGYTF. The CDR3 nucleotides read TGCAGCGCCTCGGGGAACTATGGCTACACCTTC.

V is TRBV18 and J is TRBJ1-1; D gene unclear. Germline-derived CDR1 and CDR2 are KGHSH and LQKENI. This CDR3 is built from 14 residues. Trimming left V 6 bases short and J 4 bases short, with 15 bases between. The DNA of the CDR3 is TGTGCCAGCTCTTCTTCATCTGAGGGCACTGAAGCTTTCTTT. Translation gives CASSSSSEGTEAFF.

This chain uses TRBV5-4 with TRBJ1-3; D not resolved. V was shortened by 0 bases and J by 3 bases, with 4 bases between the two germline ends. CDR3 length equals 13 residues. CDR1 and CDR2 from the germline V gene are SGHNT and YYREEE (reference sequence). Here the CDR3 reads CASSLAFGNTIYF. DNA of the CDR3: TGTGCCAGCAGCTTGGCCTTTGGAAACACCATATATTTT.

The V gene is TRBV5-1, the J gene TRBJ1-2, with D unclear. The CDR3 extends over 14 amino acids. V was trimmed by 0 bases and J by 8 bases, leaving 14 bases between them. Per the germline V gene, CDR1 is SGHRS and CDR2 is YFSETQ. CDR3 amino acids: CASSLDSLSWGYTF. CDR3 DNA: TGCGCCAGCAGCTTGGACAGCCTCTCTTGGGGCTACACCTTC.

The sample holds one count of this clone. This sequence joins TRBV29-1 and TRBJ1-2; 10 nucleotides match TRBD1. CDR1 and CDR2 from the germline V gene are SQVTM and ANQGSEA. The CDR3 runs to 11 residues. V shed 6 bases, J shed 8 bases, and the junction held 3 bases outside the gene matches. CDR3 sequence (DNA): TGCAGCGTAGGACAGGGGGAAGGCTACACCTTC. Encoded protein: CSVGQGEGYTF.

This chain joins TRBV10-3 and TRBJ2-7; D gene ambiguous. The CDR3 extends over 13 amino acids. Germline lookup yields CDR1 ENHRY and CDR2 SYGVKD. Between the trimmed V and J ends, which lost 0 bases and 10 bases, there was a span of 13 bases. In nucleotides, the CDR3 is TGTGCCATCAGTGAGTCAGGACCCCCTGGACAGTACTTC. Amino acid sequence: CAISESGPPGQYF.

The chain uses TRBV6-6 and TRBJ2-7; D gene uncertain. V was trimmed by 2 bases and J by 0 bases, leaving 11 bases between them. The CDR3 runs to 15 residues. The V gene's germline CDR1 is MNHNY and CDR2 SVGAGI (reference sequence). The CDR3 reads CASSYEDGSSYEQYF. For the CDR3, the DNA is TGTGCCAGCAGTTACGAGGACGGAAGCTCCTACGAGCAGTACTTC.

The gene calls are TRBV5-8 and TRBJ1-5; no definite D call. The V gene's germline CDR1 is SGHTS and CDR2 YDEGEE. Trimming left V 1 base short and J 2 bases short, with 10 bases between. The CDR3 runs to 15 residues. The CDR3 nucleotides read TGTGCCAGCAGCTTGACGGGTAGGGGCAATCAGCCCCAGCATTTT. This gives the protein CASSLTGRGNQPQHF.

The chain combines TRBV6-6 with TRBJ2-7; no definite D call. Germline loops: CDR1 MNHNY, CDR2 SVGAGI (reference sequence). CDR3 size: 11 residues. V shed 8 bases and J shed 6 bases, with 11 bases lying between them. The CDR3 DNA reads TGTGCCAGCTCCTTCTATTTCGAGCAGTACTTC. Translation: CASSFYFEQYF.

This chain uses TRBV7-2 with TRBJ1-2; D unclear. Between the trimmed V and J ends, which lost 0 bases and 3 bases, there was a span of 14 bases. The CDR3 runs 16 residues. The germline CDR1 and CDR2 sequences are SGHTA and FQGNSA. This CDR3 is CASSLARASPDYGYTF. Here the CDR3 DNA reads TGTGCCAGCAGCTTAGCGCGGGCCTCCCCAGACTATGGCTACACCTTC.

The V call is TRBV28, the J call TRBJ1-5, with D unresolved. The V gene's germline CDR1 is MDHEN and CDR2 SYDVKM. The CDR3 length is 15 residues. Trimming took 6 bases from V and 6 from J, leaving 18 bases between them. The CDR3 region is CASSRSPRGSQPQHF. The CDR3 DNA sequence: TGTGCCAGCAGCCGATCCCCTAGAGGGAGTCAGCCCCAGCATTTT.

The chain couples TRBV6-5 to TRBJ2-6; a possible D gene is TRBD1 (6 bases). The V end was cut by 8 bases, the J end by 1 base, with 12 bases between. This CDR3 comprises 15 residues. Per the germline V gene, CDR1 is MNHEY and CDR2 is SVGAGI. This CDR3 is CASRLQGSGANVLTF. In DNA form, the CDR3 reads TGTGCCAGCCGTTTACAGGGATCTGGGGCCAACGTCCTGACTTTC.